This T cell receptor beta chain emerged from a study of preoperative IRX-2 immunotherapy in early breast cancer. The CDR3 runs to 12 residues. Trimming removed 2 bases at V and 6 bases at J, with 8 bases between. The germline V gene has CDR1 SGHRS and CDR2 YFSETQ. The treatment here: preoperative locoregional IRX-2 cytokine immunotherapy. This phase Ib study tested locoregional IRX-2 cytokine immunotherapy given before surgery. Assay: immunoSEQ multiplex PCR; the TCRdb copy retains only in-frame clones and omits some. Of fewer than 25,000 clones in the sample, 85% to 90% were seen once. This specimen was tumor tissue, taken after IRX-2 immunotherapy. The rearrangement uses TRBV5-1 and TRBJ1-2; tentative D call: TRBD1 (5 bases). The sequence derives from a human donor with breast cancer. CDR3 DNA: TGCGCCAGCAGCTTAGGGGAGCATGGCTACACCTTC. As protein: CASSLGEHGYTF.